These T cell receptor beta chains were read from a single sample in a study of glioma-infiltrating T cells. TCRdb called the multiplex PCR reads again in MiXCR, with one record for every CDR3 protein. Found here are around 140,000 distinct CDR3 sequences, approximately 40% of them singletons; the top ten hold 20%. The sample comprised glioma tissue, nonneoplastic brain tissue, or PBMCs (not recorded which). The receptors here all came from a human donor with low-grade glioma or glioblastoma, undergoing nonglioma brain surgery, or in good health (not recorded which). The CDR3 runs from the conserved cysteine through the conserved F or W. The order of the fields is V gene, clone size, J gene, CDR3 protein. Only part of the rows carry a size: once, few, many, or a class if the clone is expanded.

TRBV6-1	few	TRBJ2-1	CASSPTSGGALYNEQFF
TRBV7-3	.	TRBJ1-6	CASSLIIPLGNSPLHF
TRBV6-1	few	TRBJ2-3	CASSLGTSGSDTQYF
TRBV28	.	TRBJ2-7	CASTQGGGYEQYF
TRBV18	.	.	CASSIQTNGDTQHF
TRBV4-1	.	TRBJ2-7	CASSQDRYSYEQYF
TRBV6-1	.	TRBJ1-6	CAGGGIGHNSPLHF
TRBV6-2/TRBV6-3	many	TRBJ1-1	CASSYGRGKTEAFF
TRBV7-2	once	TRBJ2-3	CASSSTTLAGVAQYF
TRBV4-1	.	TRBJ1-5	CASSQGVGSNQPQHF
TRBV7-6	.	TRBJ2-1	CASSLNLAGSEQFF
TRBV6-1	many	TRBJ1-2	CASSSDSYGYTF
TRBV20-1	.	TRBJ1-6	CSARGTGTGVSPLHF
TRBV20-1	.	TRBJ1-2	CSARSGINYGYTF
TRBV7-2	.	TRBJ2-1	CASSQQTGTGGLYNEQFF
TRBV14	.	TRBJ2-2	CASSQDFAGELFF
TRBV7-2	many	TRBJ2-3	CASSHASTDTQYF
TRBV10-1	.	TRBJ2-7	CASSVGPKASSYVQYF
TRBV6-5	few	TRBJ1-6	CASSPRLRYQSPLHF
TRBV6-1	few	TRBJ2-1	CASSYRGLGGDEQFF
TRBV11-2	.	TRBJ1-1	CPSTRMGGGTEAFF
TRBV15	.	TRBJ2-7	CATSPQGGYEQYF
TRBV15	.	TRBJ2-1	CATSPQHRAQFF
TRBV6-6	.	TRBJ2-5	CASSYADTQETQYF
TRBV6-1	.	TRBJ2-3	CASSDLPKASTDTQYF
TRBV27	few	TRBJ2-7	CASSFKGESYEQYF
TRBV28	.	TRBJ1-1	CASSSGGWGTEAFF
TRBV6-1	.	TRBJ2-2	CASSSDREGGELFF
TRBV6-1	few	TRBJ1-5	CASSWTDYQPQHF
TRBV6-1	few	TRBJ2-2	CASSRQGTNTGELFF
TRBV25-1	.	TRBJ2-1	CASSGWGGDNEQFF
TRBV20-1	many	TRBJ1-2	CSARSERQGYGYTF
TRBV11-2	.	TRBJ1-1	CASSLGDRNTEAFF
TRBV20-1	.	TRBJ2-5	CSARDSGGNQETKYF
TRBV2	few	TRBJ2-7	CASSVLASSHEQYF
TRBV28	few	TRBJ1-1	CASTPGGEAFF
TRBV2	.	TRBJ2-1	CASGTDSYNEQFF
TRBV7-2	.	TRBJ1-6	CASSKTGLYNSPLHF
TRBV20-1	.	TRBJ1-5	CSALDRYNQPQHF
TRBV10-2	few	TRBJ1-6	CASSESNQAGPLHF
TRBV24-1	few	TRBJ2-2	CATSDGGVGTGELFF
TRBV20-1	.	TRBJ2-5	CSVLTLRRETQYF